The sequence of this T cell receptor beta chain was determined in a study of T-cell reconstitution after alpha-beta-depleted transplantation in children. Study-level points and caveats: Hyperexpanded clones declined; after one year, newly produced T cells mostly supplied diversity. There were reportedly several hundred expanded graft clones from which alpha-beta T cells came about two months after transplant. Several patients had high TCRbeta diversity at day 60; it came from surviving recipient T cells and thymic progenitors.

The ends were cut back, 0 bases at V and 5 bases at J, with 10 bases in the middle. The germline V gene has CDR1 MNHEY and CDR2 SVGAGI. The CDR3 contains 14 residues. As to this clonotype: What it binds is unknown.

The TCRbeta library was prepared with unique molecular identifiers. TCRdb processed the PCR reads anew with MiXCR; each CDR3 protein has one entry. The sample shows fewer than 750,000 distinct CDR3 sequences, about 21% of them seen only once. The receptor was isolated from a boy younger than two who had a stem cell transplant for acute myeloid leukemia, so the T cells may come from the graft donor. V usage is TRBV6-5 and J usage is TRBJ1-1; D gene ambiguous. The sample was PBMCs, mostly from graft donor cells, taken 360 days after TCRalphabeta/CD19-depleted stem cell transplant. In DNA form, the CDR3 reads TGTGCCAGCAGTTACTCGGTCAGGAGGACTGAAGCTTTCTTT. Translating it yields CASSYSVRRTEAFF.